This T cell receptor beta chain stems from a study of CXCR3-negative and CXCR3-positive naive CD8 T cells. General study results and limits: CXCR3-positive naive cells had more hydrophobic TRB CDR3s than CXCR3-negative naive cells. Both naive subsets carried similar amounts of surface CD5, so TCR strength was inferred from TRB CDR3 properties. Both naive subsets showed comparably high diversity, and memory CD8+ cells showed much lower diversity.

Each CD8+ T cell subset was flow-sorted in triplicate. Every sort contained a few hundred thousand cells. In regard to this clonotype: Its target is not known.

The study made its TRB cDNA libraries by 5' RACE, adding UMI labels. TCRdb reworked the 5' RACE reads into one entry per CDR3 protein, no DNA. This sample's table has fewer than 95,000 distinct CDR3 sequences. This TCR was sampled from a human donor in good health. Some clones in this sample may be carry-over from other donors' samples. The sample consisted of naive CXCR3- CD8+ T cells from blood. Subset here: CD45RO-CCR7+CD27+CD95- naive CD8+ T cells lacking CXCR3 (TNR3-).

The CDR3 sequence: CASIELFGRGTSNTGELFF. The chain has TRBV6-2 or TRBV6-3 and TRBJ2-2; TCRdb returns TRBD1, unconfirmable since there is no DNA. Germline CDR1 reads MNHEY; CDR2 reads SVGEGT. The CDR3 totals 19 residues.